The sequence of this T cell receptor (beta chain) was determined in a study of blood T cell repertoires in COVID-19. Study-level background: From the United States, Italy and Spain came samples of acute and convalescent COVID-19. From T cells, B-cell-depleted T cells, or PBMCs came the material, which was cDNA or gDNA.

The CDR3 runs 18 residues. In germline, CDR1 is MGHRA, CDR2 YSYEKL. V was clipped by 4 bases and J by 1 base; unmatched bases: 9. Original analysis: Quantification of nucleated cells was approximated via reference gene primer amplification. Clones were sequenced by immunoSEQ multiplex PCR, and TCRdb holds only the in-frame ones, with some missing. From that table come the V and J calls and clone size; the DNA was used to work out D and trimming. The sample includes 70,000 or so clones, roughly 82% seen only once; the top ten take roughly 20%. This clone was counted a single time. Sequencing was done on a sample of peripheral blood. This chain uses TRBV4-1 with TRBJ2-2; 10 bases line up with TRBD2. This receptor was identified in a human donor in a cohort sampled during active COVID-19. The CDR3 region is CASSRQTGTSENTGELFF. The CDR3 nucleotides read TGCGCCAGCAGCCGACAGACAGGGACTAGCGAGAACACCGGGGAGCTGTTTTTT.